The next 23 T cell receptor beta chains were all read from a single sample in a study of blood T cells in healthy people across ages. The second PCR ran roughly 7 to 12 cycles with a sample-barcoded 5' primer and J-beta primers. Each CDR3 protein is one row after TCRdb ran MiXCR on the 5' RACE reads. The table shows over 1,200,000 distinct CDR3 sequences, with around 55% occurring only once. The sequenced material came from blood. These receptors all stem from a man younger than 35 in good health.

J is TRBJ1-4 and V is TRBV20-1; D gene unclear. V was trimmed by 0 bases and J by 4 bases, leaving 9 bases between them. This CDR3 has 14 amino acids. The germline CDR1 and CDR2 sequences are DFQATT and SNEGSKA (reference sequence). The CDR3 DNA sequence: TGCAGTGCTAGAGAAAGAGCTGTTAATGAAAAACTGTTTTTT. Translation gives CSARERAVNEKLFF.

This clonotype has more than one count but fewer than ten. J is TRBJ2-1 and V is TRBV2; TRBD2 agrees at 8 bases. V shed 7 bases, J shed 7 bases, and the junction held 9 bases outside the gene matches. Germline values: CDR1 SNHLY, CDR2 FYNNEI. The CDR3 is 14 residues long. The CDR3 DNA reads TGTGCCAGCACCTCGGGACTAGGGTCGAATGAGCAGTTCTTC. Translating gives CASTSGLGSNEQFF.

The chain recombines TRBV4-3 with TRBJ2-7, with TRBD1 as a possible D gene (5 bases). Germline-derived CDR1 and CDR2 are LGHNA and YSLEER. The V and J ends lost 3 bases and 3 bases respectively, with 12 bases between them. This CDR3 has 14 amino acids. The CDR3 coding sequence is TGCGCCAGCAGCCACCTACGCCAGGGCTACGAGCAGTACTTC. Translation: CASSHLRQGYEQYF.

V usage is TRBV25-1 and J usage is TRBJ1-5; D is undetermined. Per the germline V gene, CDR1 is MGHDK and CDR2 is SYGVNS. Trimming stripped 4 bases from V and 5 bases from J, with 9 bases between. CDR3 length equals 13 residues. Written as DNA, the CDR3 is TGTGCCAGCAGTGCTGGAAGTCATCAGCCCCAGCATTTT. This sequence encodes CASSAGSHQPQHF.

The chain employs TRBV10-3 and TRBJ2-5; no definite D call. The J call may be mistaken, given a closer DNA end match to TRBJ2-7. This CDR3 comprises 12 residues. Germline V gene lookup returns CDR1 ENHRY and CDR2 SYGVKD. The CDR3 sequence is CAISEDNNEQYF. CDR3 DNA: TGTGCCATCAGTGAGGACAACAACGAGCAGTACTTC.

The chain couples TRBV13 to TRBJ2-7; the D gene is possibly TRBD2 (7 bases). The DNA end is a closer match to TRBJ2-4, so the J assignment may be wrong. The CDR3 totals 11 residues. Germline CDR1 PRHDT, CDR2 FYEKMQ (reference sequence). The CDR3 reads CASGGGDIQYF. The CDR3 DNA reads TGTGCCAGCGGAGGGGGGGACATTCAGTACTTC.

This rearrangement joins TRBV7-8 to TRBJ2-7; D is possibly TRBD1 or TRBD2 (5 bases each). The CDR3 consists of 15 residues. V shed 2 bases and J shed 0 bases, with 11 bases lying between them. CDR1 is SGHVS and CDR2 is FQNEAQ in the germline V gene. This CDR3 reads CASSLWGTASYEQYF. The CDR3 region has the DNA TGTGCCAGCAGCTTATGGGGGACGGCCTCCTACGAGCAGTACTTC.

CDR3 in DNA: TGCAGTGCCAAAACCTTAGCGGGAGGGCGGGCTGAGCAGTTCTTC. It encodes CSAKTLAGGRAEQFF. The chain carries TRBV20-1 and TRBJ2-1, with 11 nucleotides matching TRBD2. V was clipped by 6 bases and J by 9 bases; unmatched bases: 13. The CDR3 is 15 residues long. In germline, CDR1 is DFQATT, CDR2 SNEGSKA (reference sequence).

This sequence joins TRBV27 and TRBJ1-5; a possible D gene is TRBD1 (6 bases). The CDR3 is 16 amino acids. V was pared by 4 bases and J by 2 bases, with 15 bases between. In germline, CDR1 is MNHEY, CDR2 SMNVEV (reference sequence). CDR3 residues: CASSSTGGLGNQPQHF. The DNA for the CDR3 is TGTGCCAGCAGTTCCACGGGGGGGCTGGGCAATCAGCCCCAGCATTTT.

The V gene is TRBV20-1, the J gene TRBJ2-3; 8 positions agree with TRBD2. With 0 bases clipped from V and 2 bases from J, the junction kept 16 bases outside the gene matches. CDR1 is DFQATT, CDR2 SNEGSKA, per germline (reference sequence). This CDR3 has 19 residues. The CDR3 DNA reads TGCAGTGCTAGAGATCGCGGCCCGGAAGCGGGAGCTATCACAGATACGCAGTATTTT. It specifies CSARDRGPEAGAITDTQYF.

V usage is TRBV20-1 and J usage is TRBJ1-2, with D perhaps TRBD1 (6 bases). V was cut by 0 bases and J by 4 bases, with 15 bases left in between. The length of the CDR3 is 15 residues. Germline V CDR1 and CDR2: DFQATT, SNEGSKA (reference sequence). This CDR3 reads CSARDRGQPPYGYTF. Written as DNA, the CDR3 is TGCAGTGCTAGAGATAGGGGACAACCCCCCTATGGCTACACCTTC.

The V and J genes are TRBV20-1 and TRBJ1-1; 7 nucleotides line up with TRBD1. In germline, CDR1 is DFQATT, CDR2 SNEGSKA (reference sequence). This CDR3 spans 15 amino acids. J was trimmed by 2 bases and V by 0 bases; bases with no gene match: 6. Written as DNA, the CDR3 is TGCAGTGCTAGAGATCCCAGGGGGAAAAACACTGAAGCTTTCTTT. Amino acids: CSARDPRGKNTEAFF.

The chain links TRBV6-5 to TRBJ2-4, with D uncertain. With 0 bases removed from V and 4 bases from J, the gap between germline ends came to 7 bases. This CDR3 has 14 amino acids. The germline CDR1 and CDR2 sequences are MNHEY and SVGAGI. CDR3 sequence reads: CASSYSTQKNIQYF. The CDR3, as DNA: TGTGCCAGCAGTTACTCGACACAGAAAAACATTCAGTACTTC.

This chain joins TRBV25-1 and TRBJ2-7, with TRBD2 as a possible D gene (7 bases). Per germline, CDR1 MGHDK and CDR2 SYGVNS. The CDR3 is 14 amino acids. Trimming pared 5 bases from V and 7 bases from J, leaving 18 bases between. The CDR3 loop reads CASSWITGRGEQYF. The CDR3 DNA is TGTGCCAGCAGTTGGATTACAGGGAGGGGGGAGCAGTACTTC.

V is TRBV28 and J is TRBJ1-1; perhaps TRBD1 as D (6 bases). Trimming removed 5 bases at V and 1 base at J, with 14 bases between. Germline lookup yields CDR1 MDHEN and CDR2 SYDVKM. The CDR3 totals 15 residues. The CDR3 reads CASSPPLTGNTEAFF. The CDR3 bases are TGTGCCAGCAGTCCCCCCTTGACAGGGAACACTGAAGCTTTCTTT. Filled out from reference TRBV28 and TRBJ1-1, the complete variable domain reads DVKVTQSSRYLVKRTGEKVFLECVQDMDHENMFWYRQDPGLGLRLIYFSYDVKMKEKGDIPEGYSVSREKKERFSLILESASTNQTSMYLCASSPPLTGNTEAFFGQGTRLTVV.

For this clonotype: One end of the junction is discordant with germline, which a read error may explain. The chain is built from TRBV12-3 or TRBV12-4 and TRBJ2-2; 9 positions agree with TRBD1. The CDR3 is made up of 15 amino acids. Here the CDR3 DNA reads TGTGCCAGCAGTAGGACAGGGGATGACACCGGGGAACTGTTTTTT. Translation: CASSRTGDDTGELFF.

The V gene is TRBV12-3 or TRBV12-4, the J gene TRBJ2-1; 11 bases are shared with TRBD2. Germline trimming cut 4 bases from V and 1 base from J; bases unmatched to any gene: 6. This CDR3 has 17 amino acids. CDR3 bases: TGTGCCAGCAGTTCGAGCACTAGCGGGAGATCCTACAATGAGCAGTTCTTC. Protein: CASSSSTSGRSYNEQFF.

The chain combines TRBV4-3 with TRBJ1-6; D unclear. The CDR3 totals 14 residues. Looked up from germline, CDR1 is LGHNA and CDR2 is YSLEER. V lost 0 bases, J lost 7 bases, and 7 bases lay in between. CDR3 in amino acids: CASSQEVSNSPLHF. CDR3 nucleotides: TGCGCCAGCAGCCAAGAGGTCTCAAATTCACCCCTCCACTTT.

The sample holds a few counts of this clonotype. The chain recombines TRBV7-9 with TRBJ2-7, with TRBD1 matching 9 bases. Germline V CDR1 and CDR2: SEHNR, FQNEAQ (reference sequence). The CDR3 is made up of 17 amino acids. The V segment lost 7 bases and the J segment 5 bases; nucleotides outside the gene matches: 18. The CDR3 nucleotides are TGTGCCAGCACCTTTCCCGACCCTTGGACAGGGGTGAACGAGCAGTACTTC. Translation gives CASTFPDPWTGVNEQYF.

V is TRBV12-3 or TRBV12-4 and J is TRBJ2-5, with D perhaps given as TRBD1 or TRBD2 (5 bases each). Trimming pared 7 bases from V and 11 bases from J, leaving 14 bases between. The CDR3 has 11 amino acids. For the CDR3, the DNA is TGTGCCAGCACCTTCCAGGGAGAGCAGTACTTC. This translates into CASTFQGEQYF.

This clonotype has a handful of counts. The chain uses TRBV3-1 and TRBJ2-3, with a weak D call TRBD2 (6 bases). The CDR3 sequence is 15 residues long. V gave up 1 base and J gave up 2 bases, with 10 bases separating them. CDR1 is LGHDT, CDR2 YNNKEL, per germline (reference sequence). This CDR3 reads CASSQVGEVTDTQYF. The DNA for the CDR3 is TGTGCCAGCAGCCAAGTGGGGGAGGTCACAGATACGCAGTATTTT.

The J gene is TRBJ2-1, the V gene TRBV15; TRBD2 is a possible D gene (5 bases). This CDR3 spans 16 amino acids. Germline CDR1 and CDR2: LNHNV and YYDKDF (reference sequence). Trimming pared 3 bases from V and 8 bases from J, leaving 20 bases between. The CDR3 is CATSSRTLAGGDEQFF. CDR3 bases: TGTGCCACCAGCAGTAGGACCTTGGCGGGCGGCGATGAGCAGTTCTTC.

This clonotype was seen more than once but under ten times. V is TRBV9 and J is TRBJ2-1; 8 bases line up with TRBD2. V lost 0 bases and J lost 6; bases outside the gene matches: 5. Germline assignment: CDR1 SGDLS and CDR2 YYNGEE. There are 15 residues in the CDR3. The CDR3 DNA reads as TGTGCCAGCAGCGTAGGGCTAGCGGGTACCAATGAGCAGTTCTTC. Protein: CASSVGLAGTNEQFF.